This TCR beta chain derives from a study of cytomegalovirus exposure and HLA in healthy donors. Study-wide results and limits: Clonal expansion was found to be greater in HLA-associated TCR beta chains than in equally common others in a later analysis.

Nominally healthy donors were sampled, though unrecorded immune exposures were likely. 13 Jbeta primers and 60 Vbeta primers were used for the PCR. Measured with immunoSEQ multiplex PCR; TCRdb has only the in-frame clones, and not every one. The top ten hold under 3% of the sample, which has around 210,000 clones, around 73% seen once. V was clipped by 8 bases and J by 7 bases, with 15 bases between them. The germline CDR1 and CDR2 sequences are PRHDT and FYEKMQ (reference sequence). This CDR3 comprises 14 residues. About this clone: Its antigen is undetermined.

The chain combines TRBV13 with TRBJ1-6; D perhaps matches TRBD1 (6 bases). The sequence came from a woman in her 30s in good health and CMV-seronegative. The sample comprised PBMCs. The CDR3 spells CASREQGQNSPLHF. The CDR3 bases are TGTGCCAGCCGGGAACAGGGCCAAAATTCACCCCTCCACTTT. Complete variable domain (other parts from reference TRBV13 and TRBJ1-6): AAGVIQSPRHLIKEKRETATLKCYPIPRHDTVYWYQQGPGQDPQFLISFYEKMQSDKGSIPDRFSAQQFSDYHSELNMSSLELGDSALYFCASREQGQNSPLHFGNGTRLTVT.